This TCR beta chain was obtained from a study of T-cell memory formation after mild COVID-19. TCRdb re-analysed the 5' RACE reads in MiXCR, keeping a single row per CDR3 protein. Of roughly 380,000 distinct CDR3 sequences in the sample, 28% were seen once. V was clipped by 0 bases and J by 4 bases; unmatched bases: 2. Germline assignment: CDR1 DFQATT and CDR2 SNEGSKA (reference sequence). The CDR3 runs to 14 residues. The chain carries TRBV20-1 and TRBJ2-3; TRBD2 matches at 9 bases. The receptor's source is an adult woman who had mild COVID-19 (a few samples of this study predate the infection). Cell type and time point are not known. Sequencing input: PBMCs or a T cell subset sorted from them (not recorded which). CDR3: CSARDLAGSDTQYF. CDR3 DNA sequence: TGCAGTGCTAGAGATCTAGCGGGATCAGATACGCAGTATTTT.